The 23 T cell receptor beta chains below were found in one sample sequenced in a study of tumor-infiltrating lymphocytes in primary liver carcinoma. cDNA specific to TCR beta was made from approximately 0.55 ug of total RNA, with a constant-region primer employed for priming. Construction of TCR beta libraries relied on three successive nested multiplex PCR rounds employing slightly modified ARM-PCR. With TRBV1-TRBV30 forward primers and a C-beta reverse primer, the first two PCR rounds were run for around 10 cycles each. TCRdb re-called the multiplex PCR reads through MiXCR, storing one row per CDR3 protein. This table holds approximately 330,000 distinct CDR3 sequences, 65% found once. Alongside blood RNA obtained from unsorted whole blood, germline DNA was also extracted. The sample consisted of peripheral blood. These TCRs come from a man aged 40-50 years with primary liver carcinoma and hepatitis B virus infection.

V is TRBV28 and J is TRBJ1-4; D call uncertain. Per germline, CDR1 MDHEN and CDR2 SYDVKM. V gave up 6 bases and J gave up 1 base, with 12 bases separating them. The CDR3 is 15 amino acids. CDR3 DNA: TGTGCCAGCAGACCTGTGGGGTTAACTAATGAAAAACTGTTTTTT. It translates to CASRPVGLTNEKLFF.

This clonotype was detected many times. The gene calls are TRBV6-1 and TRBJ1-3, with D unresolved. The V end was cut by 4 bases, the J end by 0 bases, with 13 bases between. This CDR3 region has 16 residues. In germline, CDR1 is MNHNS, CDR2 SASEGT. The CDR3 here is CASSVPGILSGNTIYF. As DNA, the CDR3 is TGTGCCAGCAGTGTTCCCGGGATCCTCTCTGGAAACACCATATATTTT.

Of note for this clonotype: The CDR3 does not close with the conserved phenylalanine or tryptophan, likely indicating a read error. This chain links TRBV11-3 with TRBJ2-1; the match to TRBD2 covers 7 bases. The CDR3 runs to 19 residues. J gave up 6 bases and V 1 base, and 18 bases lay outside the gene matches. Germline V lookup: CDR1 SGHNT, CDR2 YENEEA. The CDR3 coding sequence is TGTGCCAGCAGCTTAGCCCGGGACTACCCACCCAAGAGGCCCAATGAGCAGTTCGTC. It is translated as CASSLARDYPPKRPNEQFV.

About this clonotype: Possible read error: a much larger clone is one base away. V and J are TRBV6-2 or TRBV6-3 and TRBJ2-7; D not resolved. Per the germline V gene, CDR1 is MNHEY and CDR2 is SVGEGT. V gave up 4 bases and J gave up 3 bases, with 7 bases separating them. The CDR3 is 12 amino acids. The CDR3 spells CASSWVGYEQYF. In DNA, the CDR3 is TGTGCCAGCAGTTGGGTTGGCTACGAGCAGTACTTC.

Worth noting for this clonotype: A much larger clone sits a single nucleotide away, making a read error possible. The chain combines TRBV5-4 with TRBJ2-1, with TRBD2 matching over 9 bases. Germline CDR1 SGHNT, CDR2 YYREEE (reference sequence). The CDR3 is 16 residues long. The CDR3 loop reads CDSSLPPSGNNNEQFF. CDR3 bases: TGTGACAGCAGCTTGCCTCCTAGCGGGAACAACAATGAGCAGTTCTTC.

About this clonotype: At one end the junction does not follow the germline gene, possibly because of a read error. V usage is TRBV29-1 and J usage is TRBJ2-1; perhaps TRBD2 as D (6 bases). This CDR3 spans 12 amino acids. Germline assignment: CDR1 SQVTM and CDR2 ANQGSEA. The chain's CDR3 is CSETLAYSEQFF. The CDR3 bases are TGCAGCGAAACGCTAGCGTACAGTGAGCAGTTCTTT.

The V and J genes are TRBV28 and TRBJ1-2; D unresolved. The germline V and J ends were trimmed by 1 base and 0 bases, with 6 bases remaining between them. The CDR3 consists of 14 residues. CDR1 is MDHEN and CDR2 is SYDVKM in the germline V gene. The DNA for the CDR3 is TGTGCCAGCAGTTTATTGGCAGCTAACTATGGCTACACCTTC. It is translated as CASSLLAANYGYTF.

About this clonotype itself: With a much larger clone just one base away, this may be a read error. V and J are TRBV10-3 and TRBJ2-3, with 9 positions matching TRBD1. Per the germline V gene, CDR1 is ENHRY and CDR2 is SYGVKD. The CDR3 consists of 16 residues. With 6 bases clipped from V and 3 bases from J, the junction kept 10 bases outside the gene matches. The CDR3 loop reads CAIRTVQGASTDTQYF. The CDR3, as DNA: TGTGCCATCAGGACTGTACAGGGGGCTTCTACAGATACGCAGTATTTT.

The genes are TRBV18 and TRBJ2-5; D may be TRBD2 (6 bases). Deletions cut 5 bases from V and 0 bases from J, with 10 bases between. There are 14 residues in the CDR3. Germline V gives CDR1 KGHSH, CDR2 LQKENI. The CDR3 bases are TGTGCCAGCTCATACCGGGACTACCAAGAGACCCAGTACTTC. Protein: CASSYRDYQETQYF. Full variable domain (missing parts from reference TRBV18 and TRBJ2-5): NAGVMQNPRHLVRRRGQEARLRCSPMKGHSHVYWYRQLPEEGLKFMVYLQKENIIDESGMPKERFSAEFPKEGPSILRIQQVVRGDSAAYFCASSYRDYQETQYFGPGTRLLVL.

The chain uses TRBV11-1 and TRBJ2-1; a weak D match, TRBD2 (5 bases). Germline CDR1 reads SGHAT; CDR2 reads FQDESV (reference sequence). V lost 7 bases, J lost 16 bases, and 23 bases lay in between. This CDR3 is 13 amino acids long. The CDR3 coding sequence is TGTGCCAGCAACTCCTGGGGAGACAATGGGCACTTCTTC. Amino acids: CASNSWGDNGHFF.

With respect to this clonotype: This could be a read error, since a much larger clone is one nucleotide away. The chain's CDR3 is CASSKATGRNEQFF. The CDR3 DNA follows: TGTGCCAGCAGTAAAGCGACAGGACGGAATGAGCAGTTCTTC. This chain connects TRBV6-1 to TRBJ2-1, with D possibly matching TRBD1 (6 bases). The CDR3 is 14 residues long. Germline V lookup: CDR1 MNHNS, CDR2 SASEGT.

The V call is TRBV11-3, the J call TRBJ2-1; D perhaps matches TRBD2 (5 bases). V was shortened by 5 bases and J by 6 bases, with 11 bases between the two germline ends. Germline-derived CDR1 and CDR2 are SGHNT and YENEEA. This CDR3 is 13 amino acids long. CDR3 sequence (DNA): TGTGCCAGCAGCCGCGGGTACGGCAATGAGCAGTTCTTC. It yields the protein CASSRGYGNEQFF.

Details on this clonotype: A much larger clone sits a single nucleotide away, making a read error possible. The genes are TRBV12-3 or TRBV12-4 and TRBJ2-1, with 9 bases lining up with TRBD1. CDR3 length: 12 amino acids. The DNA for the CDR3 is TGTGCCAACAGTTTTGGGGACAGGGCTCCGTTCTTC. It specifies CANSFGDRAPFF.

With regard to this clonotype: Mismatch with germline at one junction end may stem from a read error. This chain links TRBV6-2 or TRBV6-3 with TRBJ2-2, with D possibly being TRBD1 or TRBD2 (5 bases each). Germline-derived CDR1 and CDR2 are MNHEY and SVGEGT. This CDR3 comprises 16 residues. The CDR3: CASSPRKRTKTGELLF. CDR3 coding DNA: TGTGCCAGCAGTCCCCGCAAGCGGACAAAGACCGGGGAGCTGTTATTT.

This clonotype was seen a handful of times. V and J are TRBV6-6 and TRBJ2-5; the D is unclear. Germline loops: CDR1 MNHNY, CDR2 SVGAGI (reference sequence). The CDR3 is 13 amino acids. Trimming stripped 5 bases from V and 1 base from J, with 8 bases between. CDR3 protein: CASSVQSQETQYF. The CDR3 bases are TGTGCCAGCAGTGTACAGTCCCAAGAGACCCAGTACTTC.

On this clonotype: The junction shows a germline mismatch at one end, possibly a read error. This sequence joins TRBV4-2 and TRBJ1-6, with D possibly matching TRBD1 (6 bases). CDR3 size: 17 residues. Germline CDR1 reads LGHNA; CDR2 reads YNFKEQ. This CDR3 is CSSSQERWGAKNSPLHF. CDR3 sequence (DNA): TGTTCCAGCAGCCAAGAGCGGTGGGGGGCGAAGAATTCACCCCTCCACTTT.

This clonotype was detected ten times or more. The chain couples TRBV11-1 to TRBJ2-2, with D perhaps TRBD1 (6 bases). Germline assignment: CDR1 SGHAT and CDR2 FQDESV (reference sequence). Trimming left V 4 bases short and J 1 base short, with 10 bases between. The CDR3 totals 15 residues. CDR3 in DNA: TGTGCCAGCAGCTACCAACAGGGGAACACCGGGGAGCTGTTTTTT. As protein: CASSYQQGNTGELFF.

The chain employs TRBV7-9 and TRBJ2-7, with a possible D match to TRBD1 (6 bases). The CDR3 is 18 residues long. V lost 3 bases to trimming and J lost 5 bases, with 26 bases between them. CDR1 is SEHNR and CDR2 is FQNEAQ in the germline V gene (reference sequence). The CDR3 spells CASSFRSRGLAGPNEQYF. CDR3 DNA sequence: TGTGCCAGCAGCTTTCGGAGCAGGGGCCTAGCTGGGCCCAACGAGCAGTACTTC.

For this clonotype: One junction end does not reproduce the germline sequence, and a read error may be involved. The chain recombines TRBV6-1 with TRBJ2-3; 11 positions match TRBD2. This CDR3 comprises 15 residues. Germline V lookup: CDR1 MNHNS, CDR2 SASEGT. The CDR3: CVSRVSGRASDTQYF. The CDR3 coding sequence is TGTGTCAGCAGAGTTAGCGGGAGGGCCTCAGATACGCAATATTTT.

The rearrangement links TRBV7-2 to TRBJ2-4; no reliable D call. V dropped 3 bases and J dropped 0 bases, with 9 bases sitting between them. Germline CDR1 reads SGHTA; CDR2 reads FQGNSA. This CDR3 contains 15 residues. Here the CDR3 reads CASSFPDLAKNIQYF. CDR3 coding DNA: TGTGCCAGCAGCTTCCCAGACCTAGCCAAAAACATTCAGTACTTC.

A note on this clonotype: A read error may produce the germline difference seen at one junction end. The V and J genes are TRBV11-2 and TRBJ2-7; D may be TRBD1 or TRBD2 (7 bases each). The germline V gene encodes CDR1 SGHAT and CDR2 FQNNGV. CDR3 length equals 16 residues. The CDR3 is CASSTRQGARDYVQYF. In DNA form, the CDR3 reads TGTGCCAGCAGCACCAGACAGGGCGCGAGGGACTACGTGCAGTACTTC.

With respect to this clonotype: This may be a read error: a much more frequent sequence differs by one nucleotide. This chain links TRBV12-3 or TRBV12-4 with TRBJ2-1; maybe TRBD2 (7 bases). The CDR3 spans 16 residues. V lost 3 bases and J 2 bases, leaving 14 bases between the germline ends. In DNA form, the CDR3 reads TGTGCCAGCAGTTTTCGGGGGGCCAGCGCCTACAATGAGCAGTTCTTC. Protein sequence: CASSFRGASAYNEQFF.

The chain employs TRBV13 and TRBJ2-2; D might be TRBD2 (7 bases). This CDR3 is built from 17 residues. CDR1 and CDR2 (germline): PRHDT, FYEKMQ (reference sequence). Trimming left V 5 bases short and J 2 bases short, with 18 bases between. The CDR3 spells CASSLRGGGTNTGELFF. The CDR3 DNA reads TGTGCCAGCAGCCTACGAGGGGGGGGGACCAACACCGGGGAGCTGTTTTTT.